This T cell receptor beta chain is from a study of T-cell memory formation after mild COVID-19. Overall study context: TCR clustering was largely donor specific.

TCRdb itself ran the 5' RACE reads through MiXCR, one entry per CDR3 protein. The profile covers roughly 190,000 distinct CDR3 sequences, with around 20% appearing a single time and 2.4% taken by the ten largest. Sequenced: PBMCs or a T cell subset sorted from them (not recorded which). This TCR was sampled from an adult woman who had mild COVID-19 (a few samples of this study predate the infection). Cell type and time point are not known.

In DNA form, the CDR3 reads TGCGCCAGCAGCCCGGGACCGAATAATCCGGGGGCATATTTT. It translates to CASSPGPNNPGAYF. The chain couples TRBV5-1 to TRBJ2-3; D tentatively reads TRBD1 or TRBD2 (6 bases each). Deletions cut 4 bases from V and 15 bases from J, with 24 bases between. This CDR3 is built from 14 residues. Looked up from germline, CDR1 is SGHRS and CDR2 is YFSETQ.